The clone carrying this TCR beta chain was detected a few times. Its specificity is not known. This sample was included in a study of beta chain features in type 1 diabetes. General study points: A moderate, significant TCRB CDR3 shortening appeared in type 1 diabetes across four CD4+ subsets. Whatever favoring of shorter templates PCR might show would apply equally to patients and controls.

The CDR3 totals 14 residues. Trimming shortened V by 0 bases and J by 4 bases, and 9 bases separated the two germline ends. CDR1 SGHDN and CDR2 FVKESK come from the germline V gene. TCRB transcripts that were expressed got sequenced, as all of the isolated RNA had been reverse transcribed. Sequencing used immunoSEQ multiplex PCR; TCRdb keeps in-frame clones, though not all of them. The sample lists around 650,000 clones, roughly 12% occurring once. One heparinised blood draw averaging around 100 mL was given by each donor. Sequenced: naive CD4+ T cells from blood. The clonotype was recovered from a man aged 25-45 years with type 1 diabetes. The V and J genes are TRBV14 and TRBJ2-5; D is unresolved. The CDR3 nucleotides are TGTGCCAGCAGCCAAGAACGTAGCAGAGAGACCCAGTACTTC. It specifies CASSQERSRETQYF.